The present entry profiles one T cell receptor beta chain with its context. Its antigen is as yet unknown. The junction shows a germline mismatch at one end, possibly a read error. Indicated time point: pre-treatment baseline. Apart from a couple of fast progressors, RECIST 1.1 response was judged 12 weeks post-infusion. Prior systemic cancer therapy, immunosuppressant use and other active malignancies excluded patients. The entry originates in a study of blood T cell dynamics during melanoma immunotherapy. For the study at large: Metastatic melanoma patients received first-line pembrolizumab or nivolumab plus ipilimumab.

Assay used: immunoSEQ multiplex PCR; TCRdb lists only in-frame clones, some missing. The data contain 9,700 or so clones, around 90% of them singletons. Study-wide results and limits: PBMC repertoires of eventual disease-control patients split at W3 into clonality or diversity gains.

This specimen consisted of blood, obtained from a patient treated with checkpoint blockade. The clonotype comes from a human donor with melanoma.

The CDR3 spells CATSRDLGTSGIF. Written as DNA, the CDR3 is TGTGCCACCAGCAGAGATCTGGGGACAAGCGGGATCTTC. The chain couples TRBV15 to TRBJ2-1, with D maybe TRBD2 (7 bases). Germline CDR1 LNHNV, CDR2 YYDKDF (reference sequence). The CDR3 loop spans 13 amino acids.